This T cell receptor beta chain is drawn from a study of CD8 T cells in Susac syndrome. CDR1 LGHDT and CDR2 YNNKEL come from the germline V gene (reference sequence). After removal of 7 bases from V and 4 bases from J, the junction contained 6 bases not matched to a gene. This CDR3 has 14 residues. As to this clonotype: Its antigen remains unknown.

General study points: It was acknowledged in the study that its TCR sequencing and HLA analysis involved a relatively small number of individuals.

Random hexamers were used to reverse transcribe an amount of about 0.45 to 1 ug RNA. An immunoSEQ multiplex PCR amplified TCR beta CDR3 over 54 Vbeta and 13 Jbeta. Each CDR3 protein is one row after TCRdb ran MiXCR on the immunoSEQ multiplex PCR reads. This sample yields more than 110,000 distinct CDR3 sequences, of which nearly 95% are seen a single time; approximately 0.25% belongs to the top ten. Controls were drawn from healthy donors and were matched for age and sex. The sample taken for sequencing was CD8+ T cells from PBMCs. The chain uses TRBV3-1 and TRBJ2-3, with 9 bases fitting TRBD2. This clonotype originated in a human donor in good health. The CDR3 DNA reads as TGTGCCAGCATGATAGCGGGAGTGCCAGATACGCAGTATTTT. As protein: CASMIAGVPDTQYF.